Listed below are T cell receptor beta chains from one sample, sequenced in a study of T cell repertoires in cytomegalovirus infection. TCRdb itself ran the reads through MiXCR, one entry per CDR3 protein. The sample has fewer than 400,000 distinct CDR3 sequences; roughly 18% are singletons. Sequencing used PBMCs. These receptors all stem from a human donor in good health (CMV status not recorded). Some clones in this sample may be carry-over from other donors' samples. CDR3s include the opening cysteine and the closing phenylalanine or tryptophan. A D gene is named only where the DNA matches it firmly. Expanded clones get a size class; other rows say once, few or many, or leave the size out.

D gene	V gene	J gene	clone size	CDR3 protein	CDR3 DNA
.	TRBV11-3	TRBJ2-6	.	CASSFRWGDVLTF	TGTGCCAGCAGCTTTAGGTGGGGGGACGTCCTGACTTTC
.	TRBV4-1	TRBJ2-1	.	CASSHQGHPGEQFF	TGCGCCAGCAGCCACCAGGGACACCCGGGAGAGCAGTTCTTC
.	TRBV6-1	TRBJ1-4	many	CASSDGGSNEKLFF	TGTGCCAGCAGTGACGGAGGCTCTAATGAAAAACTGTTTTTT
.	TRBV4-1	TRBJ1-2	.	CASSQVAGRYGYTF	TGCGCCAGCAGCCAAGTCGCAGGGAGGTATGGCTACACCTTC
TRBD2	TRBV20-1	TRBJ2-5	few	CSARPLSGGLVETQYF	TGCAGTGCTAGGCCTCTTAGCGGGGGCCTGGTTGAGACCCAGTACTTC
TRBD2	TRBV5-1	TRBJ2-7	few	CASSTGLARQYF	TGCGCCAGCAGCACTGGACTAGCCCGGCAGTACTTC
.	TRBV5-4	TRBJ2-1	few	CASSLIGDEQFF	TGTGCCAGCAGCTTGATCGGAGATGAGCAGTTCTTC
.	TRBV4-1	TRBJ1-5	.	CASSLITGTDSNQPQHF	TGCGCCAGCAGCCTGATTACCGGGACGGATAGCAATCAGCCCCAGCATTTT
.	TRBV12-3/TRBV12-4	TRBJ1-1	many	CASSFSRDTPGGTEAFF	TGTGCCAGCAGTTTTAGTAGGGACACACCCGGAGGCACTGAAGCTTTCTTT
.	TRBV18	TRBJ2-1	few	CASLTTGDYNEQFF	TGTGCCAGCCTGACAACGGGGGACTACAATGAGCAGTTCTTC
.	TRBV6-5	TRBJ2-3	few	CASSGYADTQYF	TGTGCCAGCAGTGGATACGCGGATACGCAGTATTTT
TRBD2	TRBV15	TRBJ2-3	.	CATSGSWGSGGAGDTQYF	TGTGCCACCAGCGGATCTTGGGGTAGCGGGGGGGCCGGGGATACGCAGTATTTT
TRBD1	TRBV10-3	TRBJ2-7	.	CAIKGTAQDEQYF	TGTGCCATCAAAGGGACAGCTCAGGACGAGCAGTACTTC
.	TRBV7-2	TRBJ1-5	.	CASSSQGERGQPQHF	TGTGCCAGCAGCTCTCAGGGTGAACGGGGTCAGCCCCAGCATTTT
.	TRBV28	TRBJ2-5	.	CASSFPTVKETQYF	TGTGCCAGCAGTTTCCCGACTGTTAAAGAGACCCAGTACTTC
.	TRBV6-2/TRBV6-3	TRBJ2-7	.	CASSLGLLRVEQYF	TGTGCCAGCAGCCTCGGACTCCTTCGAGTCGAGCAGTACTTC
.	TRBV7-2	TRBJ2-3	few	CASSYTGEAQYF	TGTGCCAGCAGCTACACGGGAGAGGCGCAGTATTTT
.	TRBV29-1	TRBJ1-1	.	CSVVVSKAEAFF	TGCAGCGTTGTGGTATCTAAAGCTGAAGCTTTCTTT
.	TRBV7-2	TRBJ2-3	many	CASSPRPGTDTQYF	TGTGCCAGCAGCCCCCGCCCGGGCACAGATACGCAGTATTTT
.	TRBV6-1	TRBJ1-1	many	CASRGQGLLNVEAFF	TGTGCCAGCCGCGGTCAAGGCCTCCTGAATGTTGAAGCTTTCTTT
.	TRBV6-2/TRBV6-3	TRBJ2-2	.	CASSYTRGGTGELFF	TGTGCCAGCAGTTACACAAGAGGGGGGACCGGGGAGCTGTTTTTT
.	TRBV29-1	TRBJ1-4	few	CSVEVPGYTNEKLFF	TGCAGCGTTGAAGTACCAGGGTATACTAATGAAAAACTGTTTTTT
.	TRBV25-1	TRBJ1-2	.	CASSDLRDDYGYTF	TGTGCCAGCAGTGACCTCAGGGATGACTATGGCTACACCTTC
.	TRBV29-1	TRBJ1-5	few	CSVANEVSNQPQHF	TGCAGCGTTGCTAACGAGGTTAGCAATCAGCCCCAGCATTTT
.	TRBV7-8	TRBJ2-1	few	CASSLRAVGLPWEQFF	TGTGCCAGCAGCTTACGAGCTGTAGGACTCCCTTGGGAGCAGTTCTTC
.	TRBV20-1	TRBJ2-5	few	CSATAGLGETQYF	TGCAGTGCTACCGCGGGGCTAGGAGAGACCCAGTACTTC
.	TRBV20-1	TRBJ2-7	few	CSARLVADRTYEQYF	TGCAGTGCTAGATTGGTTGCTGACCGCACCTACGAGCAGTACTTC
TRBD2	TRBV10-2	TRBJ2-1	.	CASSEPWTSAYNEQFF	TGCGCCAGCAGTGAGCCTTGGACTAGCGCTTACAATGAGCAGTTCTTC
.	TRBV6-6	TRBJ1-2	.	CASSYDRFSYGYTF	TGTGCCAGCAGTTACGACAGATTCTCCTATGGCTACACCTTC
TRBD1	TRBV7-2	TRBJ1-5	many	CASSPIDGQGKHF	TGTGCCAGCAGCCCGATAGACGGACAGGGCAAGCATTTT
TRBD1	TRBV4-2	TRBJ1-3	.	CASSQEDRSSGNTIYF	TGTGCCAGCAGCCAAGAGGACAGGAGCTCTGGAAACACCATATATTTT
.	TRBV7-2	TRBJ2-5	many	CASSYPPSQETQYF	TGTGCCAGCAGCTACCCTCCGTCCCAAGAGACCCAGTACTTC
TRBD1	TRBV2	TRBJ2-4	few	CASSLGQGVQYF	TGTGCCAGCAGTCTCGGACAGGGGGTCCAGTACTTC
TRBD2	TRBV19	TRBJ2-7	many	CASTRTSGTYEQYF	TGTGCCAGTACCCGGACTAGCGGGACCTACGAGCAGTACTTC
.	TRBV4-1	TRBJ1-1	.	CASSPEQNTEAFF	TGCGCCAGCAGCCCAGAGCAGAACACTGAAGCTTTCTTT
.	TRBV19	TRBJ1-2	.	CASSIQGYYGYTF	TGTGCCAGTAGTATCCAGGGGTACTATGGCTACACCTTC
.	TRBV7-8	TRBJ2-6	many	CASWETGANVLTF	TGTGCCAGCTGGGAGACTGGGGCCAACGTCCTGACTTTC
.	TRBV19	TRBJ1-5	.	CASSPERDAGQPQHF	TGTGCCAGTAGTCCAGAAAGGGACGCCGGTCAGCCCCAGCATTTT
.	TRBV7-2	TRBJ2-7	many	CASSTYTKTYEQYF	TGTGCCAGCAGCACCTACACAAAGACCTACGAGCAGTACTTC
.	TRBV7-9	TRBJ1-6	few	CASSPTGQSYNSPLHF	TGTGCCAGCAGCCCGACAGGCCAGTCCTATAATTCACCCCTCCACTTT
TRBD2	TRBV23-1	TRBJ2-4	.	CASSRRGRVLNIQYF	TGCGCCAGCAGTCGTCGGGGGAGGGTGTTGAACATTCAGTACTTC
TRBD2	TRBV7-6	TRBJ2-3	many	CASSLASGGSSTDTQYF	TGTGCCAGCAGCTTAGCTAGCGGGGGGTCTAGCACAGATACGCAGTATTTT
TRBD2	TRBV7-2	TRBJ2-7	many	CASSRTSLGGEQYF	TGTGCCAGCAGCCGGACTAGTCTCGGTGGCGAGCAGTACTTC
.	TRBV5-6	TRBJ1-2	few	CASSSGAVYGYTF	TGTGCCAGCAGCTCAGGGGCGGTCTATGGCTACACCTTC
TRBD1	TRBV10-3	TRBJ2-2	.	CANRQGMFAGELFF	TGTGCCAACAGACAGGGAATGTTTGCCGGGGAGCTGTTTTTT
.	TRBV2	TRBJ2-4	.	CASSEGRGALPNIQYF	TGTGCCAGCAGTGAGGGGCGGGGAGCCCTGCCAAACATTCAGTACTTC
.	TRBV27	TRBJ1-1	.	CASRPPFGSTGPEAFF	TGTGCCAGCAGACCCCCTTTTGGCTCTACAGGCCCTGAAGCTTTCTTT
.	TRBV10-3	TRBJ2-5	.	CAISGDQIWFKEETQYF	TGTGCCATCAGTGGGGACCAGATCTGGTTTAAAGAAGAGACCCAGTACTTC
.	TRBV7-9	TRBJ2-7	many	CASSLGTLEGSYEQYF	TGTGCCAGCAGCTTAGGGACACTTGAAGGCTCCTACGAGCAGTACTTC
.	TRBV6-2/TRBV6-3	TRBJ1-1	many	CASSYSKGGRNTEAFF	TGTGCCAGCAGTTACTCGAAGGGGGGCAGGAACACTGAAGCTTTCTTT